The sequence of this T cell receptor (beta chain) was determined in a study of CD8 T cells in ankylosing spondylitis. Quantitative molecular-barcoded 5'-RACE generated the TCR beta libraries. TCRdb re-called the 5' RACE reads through MiXCR, storing one row per CDR3 protein. Altogether approximately 400,000 distinct CDR3 sequences are present, approximately 17% being singletons, with the ten largest covering 1%. Findings and limits, study-wide: Among TCR beta sequences, a motif of several highly homologous variants appeared characteristic of ankylosing spondylitis blood.

CDR1 is MNHNS and CDR2 is SASEGT in the germline V gene. The V segment lost 7 bases and the J segment 6 bases; nucleotides outside the gene matches: 6. The CDR3 consists of 14 residues. Comment on this clonotype: Its target is not known.

The chain carries TRBV6-1 and TRBJ2-3; 11 bases match TRBD2. This sequence was found in a male donor with ankylosing spondylitis. The sequenced sample was blood, either unsorted or a sorted T cell fraction (not recorded which). CDR3 DNA sequence: TGTGCCAGCATGGCTAGCGGGGGGTGGGATACGCAGTATTTT. This sequence encodes CASMASGGWDTQYF.